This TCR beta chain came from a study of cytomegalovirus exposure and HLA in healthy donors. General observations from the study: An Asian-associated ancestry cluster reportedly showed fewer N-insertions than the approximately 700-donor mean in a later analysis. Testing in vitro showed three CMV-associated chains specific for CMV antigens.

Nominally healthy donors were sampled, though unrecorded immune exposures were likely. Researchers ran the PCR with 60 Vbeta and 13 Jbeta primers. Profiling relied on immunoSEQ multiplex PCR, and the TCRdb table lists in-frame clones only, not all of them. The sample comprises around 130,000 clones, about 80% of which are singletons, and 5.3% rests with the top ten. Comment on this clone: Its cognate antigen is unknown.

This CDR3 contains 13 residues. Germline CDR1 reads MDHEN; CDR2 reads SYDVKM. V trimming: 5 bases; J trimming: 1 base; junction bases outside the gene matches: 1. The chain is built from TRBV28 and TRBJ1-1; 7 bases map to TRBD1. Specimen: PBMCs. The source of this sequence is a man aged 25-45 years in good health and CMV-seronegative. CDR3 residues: CASSGDRNTEAFF. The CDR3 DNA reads TGTGCCAGCAGTGGGGACAGGAACACTGAAGCTTTCTTT.